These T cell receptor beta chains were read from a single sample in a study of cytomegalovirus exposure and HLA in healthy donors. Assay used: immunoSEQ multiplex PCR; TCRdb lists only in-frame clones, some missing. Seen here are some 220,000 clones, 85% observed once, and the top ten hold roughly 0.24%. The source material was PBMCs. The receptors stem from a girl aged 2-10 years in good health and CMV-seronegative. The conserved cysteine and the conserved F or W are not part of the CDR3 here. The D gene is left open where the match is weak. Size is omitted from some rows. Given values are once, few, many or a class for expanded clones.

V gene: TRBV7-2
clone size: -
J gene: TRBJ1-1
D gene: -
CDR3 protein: ASRVGQPNTEAF

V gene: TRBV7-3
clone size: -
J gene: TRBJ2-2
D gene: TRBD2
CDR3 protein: ASSLRSSGGTRNTGELF

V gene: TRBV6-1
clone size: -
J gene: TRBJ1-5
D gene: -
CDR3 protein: ASGRETGLPQH

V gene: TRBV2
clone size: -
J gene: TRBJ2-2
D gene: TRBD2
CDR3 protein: ASRLRTSGTNTGELF

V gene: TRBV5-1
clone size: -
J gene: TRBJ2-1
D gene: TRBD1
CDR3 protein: ASLRGQGDHEQF

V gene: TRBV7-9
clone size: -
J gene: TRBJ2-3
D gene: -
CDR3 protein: ASSLGLITDTQY

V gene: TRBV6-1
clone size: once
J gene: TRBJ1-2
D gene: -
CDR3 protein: ASSEAIRANYGYT

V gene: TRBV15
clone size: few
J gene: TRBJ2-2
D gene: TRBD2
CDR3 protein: ATSRDRGGTGELF

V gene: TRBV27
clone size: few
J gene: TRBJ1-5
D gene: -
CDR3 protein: ASSPQSVISNQPQH

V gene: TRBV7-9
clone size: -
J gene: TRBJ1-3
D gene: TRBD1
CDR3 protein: ASSLQGAGNTIY

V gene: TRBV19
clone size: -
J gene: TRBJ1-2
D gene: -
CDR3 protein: ASKGNYGYT

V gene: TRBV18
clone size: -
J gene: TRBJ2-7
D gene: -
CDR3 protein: ASSPEIYEQY

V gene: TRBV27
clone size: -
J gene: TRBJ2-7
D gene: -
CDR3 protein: ASSSGRTAYEQY

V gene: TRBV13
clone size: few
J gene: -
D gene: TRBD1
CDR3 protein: ASSSSTGLRSTYEQY

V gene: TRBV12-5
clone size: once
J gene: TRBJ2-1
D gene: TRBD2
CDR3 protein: ASAQATSWRETSYNEQF

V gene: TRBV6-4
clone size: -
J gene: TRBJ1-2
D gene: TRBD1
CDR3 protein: ASGQGRTYGYT

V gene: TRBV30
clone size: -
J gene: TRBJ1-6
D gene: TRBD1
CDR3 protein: AWRRRGQGKGSPLH

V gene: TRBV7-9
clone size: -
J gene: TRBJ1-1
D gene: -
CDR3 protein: ASSLPLRATLYTEAF

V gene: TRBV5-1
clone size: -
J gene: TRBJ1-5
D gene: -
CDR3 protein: ASSLEPAGNQHQH

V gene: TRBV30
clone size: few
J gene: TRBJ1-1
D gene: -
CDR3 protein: AWMTTVRGTEAF

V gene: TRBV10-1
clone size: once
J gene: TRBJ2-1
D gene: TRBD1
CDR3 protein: ASSAILTGKVVNEQF

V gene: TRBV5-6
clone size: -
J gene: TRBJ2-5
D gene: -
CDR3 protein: ASSLVPGAHRETQY

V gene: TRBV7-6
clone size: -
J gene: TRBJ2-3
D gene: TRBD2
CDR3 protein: ASSSRTSPALDTQY

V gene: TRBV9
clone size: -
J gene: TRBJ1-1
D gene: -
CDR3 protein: ASSKRTDLNTEAF

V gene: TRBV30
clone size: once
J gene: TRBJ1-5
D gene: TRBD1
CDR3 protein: AWSRGQGYQPQH

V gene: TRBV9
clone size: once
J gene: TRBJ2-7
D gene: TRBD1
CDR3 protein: ASSVGTGGPYEQY